This T cell receptor (beta chain) originates from a study of post-analysis software for immune sequencing data. Study-level results: About five TRBV segments, including TRBV5-6, TRBV5-1 and TRBV20-1, were more frequent in patients than controls.

Trimming cost V 2 bases and J 6 bases, with 15 bases left between them. Germline values: CDR1 SGHRS, CDR2 YFSETQ. This CDR3 contains 14 residues. Regarding this clonotype: Its antigen is not identified.

Unique molecular identifiers featured in each of the TCR beta cDNA libraries. The T cell input of roughly 0.85 to 11 million gave about 470,000 cDNA molecules. MiXCR, applied by TCRdb to the PCR reads, yields one record per CDR3 protein. There are around 500,000 distinct CDR3 sequences in the sample; around a third occur only once, and approximately 5.4% lies in the top ten. Sequencing used blood. The rearrangement joins TRBV5-1 to TRBJ2-7, with D possibly called TRBD1 or TRBD2 (5 bases each). The TCR comes from a girl aged 2 to 17 with multiple sclerosis. Written as DNA, the CDR3 is TGCGCCAGCAGCTTAGGCTGGGGGTCTCTCGAGCAGTACTTC. This sequence encodes CASSLGWGSLEQYF.